This T cell receptor beta chain was identified in a study of cytomegalovirus exposure and HLA in healthy donors. As for the study in general: A preliminary data release comprised 80 million or so unique TCRs obtained from HLA-typed donors.

On this clone itself: The antigen remains undetermined.

PCR amplification relied on 60 Vbeta primers (plus 13 Jbeta primers). TCRdb's table, derived via immunoSEQ multiplex PCR, lists solely in-frame clones and lacks some. The sample yields 200,000 or so clones, 70% to 80% seen once. Germline V lookup: CDR1 ENHRY, CDR2 SYGVKD. Trimming removed 4 bases at V and 6 bases at J, with 13 bases between. This CDR3 is built from 13 residues. Study-wide findings and caveats: As a later analysis revealed, most CMV-associated TCR beta chains appeared HLA-restricted. When the data were analyzed later, several of the most significant clusters appeared to be linked to common viral pathogens. Most TCR beta V segments were productive about 87% or about 30% of the time in an earlier analysis.

This chain joins TRBV10-3 and TRBJ2-7, with D possibly matching TRBD2 (6 bases). Material: PBMCs. The sequence was collected from a man in his forties or fifties in good health and CMV-seronegative. CDR3 region: CAISASTSSEQYF. The CDR3 DNA reads TGTGCCATCAGTGCCTCGACTAGTAGCGAGCAGTACTTC.